This TCR beta chain came from a study of cytomegalovirus exposure and HLA in healthy donors. These donors, healthy bone marrow donors, were studied. The germline CDR1 and CDR2 sequences are SQVTM and ANQGSEA. The CDR3 has 14 amino acids. V gave up 3 bases and J gave up 9 bases; unmatched junction bases: 7. Amplification used 60 Vbeta primers and 13 Jbeta primers. Libraries were prepared by immunoSEQ multiplex PCR; TCRdb keeps only in-frame clonotypes and omits some of them. The table has approximately 180,000 clones, around 81% seen once. This TCR derives from a woman aged 18-35 years in good health and CMV-seropositive. The sample was PBMCs. This chain links TRBV29-1 with TRBJ2-1; TRBD2 matches at 11 bases. The DNA for the CDR3 is TGCAGCGTTGACCGTAGCGGGGGGGCATTTGAGCAGTTCTTC. This codes for CSVDRSGGAFEQFF.